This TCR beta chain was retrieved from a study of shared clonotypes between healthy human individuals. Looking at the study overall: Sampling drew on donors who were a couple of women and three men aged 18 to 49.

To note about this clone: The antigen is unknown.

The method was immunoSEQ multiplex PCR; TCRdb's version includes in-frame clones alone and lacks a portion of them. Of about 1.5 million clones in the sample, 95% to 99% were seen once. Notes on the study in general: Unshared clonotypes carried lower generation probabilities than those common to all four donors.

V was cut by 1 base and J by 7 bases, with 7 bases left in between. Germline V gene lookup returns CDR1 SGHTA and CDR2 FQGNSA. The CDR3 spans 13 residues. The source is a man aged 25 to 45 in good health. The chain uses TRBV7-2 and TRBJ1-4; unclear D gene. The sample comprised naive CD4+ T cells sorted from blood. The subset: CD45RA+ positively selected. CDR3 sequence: CASSLVFLEKLFF. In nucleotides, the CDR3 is TGTGCCAGCAGCTTAGTGTTTCTTGAAAAACTGTTTTTT.